These 32 T cell receptor beta chains originate from one sample sequenced in a study of CD8 T cells in Susac syndrome. RNA in amounts of about 0.5 to 1 ug was reverse transcribed with random hexamers. TCRdb re-called the immunoSEQ multiplex PCR reads with MiXCR, one entry per CDR3 protein. The table records more than 150,000 distinct CDR3 sequences, about 94% of them present only once. The sequencing input was CD4+ T cells from PBMCs. The source of these receptors is a human donor in good health.

The chain uses TRBV6-2 or TRBV6-3 and TRBJ1-5; TRBD1 aligns across 9 bases. Germline CDR1 is MNHEY and CDR2 is SVGEGT. This CDR3 spans 15 amino acids. V lost 9 bases, J lost 7 bases, and 13 bases stayed unmatched. The CDR3 region has the DNA TGTGCCAGGGCCCCTCACAGGGGGCAGAGACAGCCCCAGCATTTT. It yields the protein CARAPHRGQRQPQHF.

V is TRBV7-9 and J is TRBJ1-4, with D perhaps matching TRBD1 (5 bases). The germline CDR1 and CDR2 sequences are SEHNR and FQNEAQ (reference sequence). The CDR3 runs to 13 residues. V was clipped by 6 bases and J by 2 bases, with 7 bases between them. The CDR3 DNA follows: TGTGCCAGCAGGACAGAGACTAATGAAAAACTGTTTTTT. This codes for CASRTETNEKLFF.

V usage is TRBV28 and J usage is TRBJ2-2; D remains ambiguous. This CDR3 contains 13 residues. With 1 base removed from V and 7 bases from J, the gap between germline ends came to 7 bases. Per germline, CDR1 MDHEN and CDR2 SYDVKM. The CDR3: CASSLSADGELFF. The CDR3 DNA sequence: TGTGCCAGCAGTTTATCGGCAGACGGGGAGCTGTTTTTT.

This clonotype appeared once. Since the CDR3 does not end with the conserved phenylalanine or tryptophan, this likely comes from a read error. The chain links TRBV29-1 to TRBJ2-5; D unclear. The CDR3 spans 10 residues. Trimming left V 4 bases short and J 1 base short, with 1 base between. CDR1 is SQVTM and CDR2 is ANQGSEA in the germline V gene. This chain's CDR3 is CSVAQETQYL. DNA of the CDR3: TGCAGCGTTGCCCAAGAGACCCAGTACCTC.

This chain connects TRBV2 to TRBJ2-7; weak D call: TRBD1 (5 bases). The CDR3 runs to 15 residues. Germline V lookup: CDR1 SNHLY, CDR2 FYNNEI. V was trimmed by 4 bases and J by 3 bases, leaving 16 bases between them. DNA for the CDR3: TGTGCCAGCAGTGCCGTACGTGACAGCCACTACGAGCAGTACTTC. It translates to CASSAVRDSHYEQYF.

The V and J genes are TRBV14 and TRBJ2-1, with D unresolved. The V end lost 1 base, the J end lost 0 bases, and 7 bases lay between the germline ends. CDR1 and CDR2 (germline): SGHDN, FVKESK. The CDR3 runs 15 residues. CDR3 sequence reads: CASSQGSSSYNEQFF. CDR3 nucleotide sequence: TGTGCCAGCAGCCAAGGCTCCAGCTCCTACAATGAGCAGTTCTTC. Looking up the rest from reference TRBV14 and TRBJ2-1 gives the full variable domain: EAGVTQFPSHSVIEKGQTVTLRCDPISGHDNLYWYRRVMGKEIKFLLHFVKESKQDESGMPNNRFLAERTGGTYSTLKVQPAELEDSGVYFCASSQGSSSYNEQFFGPGTRLTVL.

J is TRBJ1-2 and V is TRBV20-1, with unresolved D. V shed 3 bases and J shed 1 base, with 6 bases lying between them. Germline loops: CDR1 DFQATT, CDR2 SNEGSKA (reference sequence). There are 12 residues in the CDR3. This chain's CDR3 is CSARADNYGYTF. The CDR3 region has the DNA TGCAGTGCTAGGGCGGATAACTATGGCTACACCTTC.

V and J are TRBV28 and TRBJ2-5; D unresolved. Germline V gives CDR1 MDHEN, CDR2 SYDVKM. The length of the CDR3 is 12 residues. Deletions cut 4 bases from V and 4 bases from J, with 7 bases between. This CDR3 is CASSSGGETQYF. The CDR3 bases are TGTGCCAGCAGTTCAGGCGGAGAGACCCAGTACTTC.

This clonotype was observed once. The rearrangement uses TRBV15 and TRBJ2-5; TRBD2 matches 8 bases. The CDR3 totals 16 residues. Per the germline V gene, CDR1 is LNHNV and CDR2 is YYDKDF (reference sequence). Trimming removed 1 base from V and 5 bases from J; junction bases left unmatched: 9. CDR3 sequence reads: CATSRAQTSVWETQYF. In DNA form, the CDR3 reads TGTGCCACCAGCAGAGCCCAGACTAGCGTTTGGGAGACCCAGTACTTC.

V usage is TRBV20-1 and J usage is TRBJ2-1; 10 nucleotides agree with TRBD2. V gave up 5 bases and J gave up 2 bases; unmatched junction bases: 3. From germline, CDR1 is DFQATT and CDR2 SNEGSKA (reference sequence). The CDR3 has 14 residues. Written as DNA, the CDR3 is TGCAGTGCTCAAAGCGGGGGGGCCTACAATGAGCAGTTCTTC. This gives the protein CSAQSGGAYNEQFF.

The CDR3 coding sequence is TGTGCCAGCAGTTTCGGGGTAACCGGGGAGCTGTTTTTT. It codes for CASSFGVTGELFF. J is TRBJ2-2 and V is TRBV2; possible D gene TRBD2, 5 bases. From germline, CDR1 is SNHLY and CDR2 FYNNEI. Trimming shortened V by 5 bases and J by 5 bases, and 9 bases separated the two germline ends. This CDR3 contains 13 residues.

The gene calls are TRBV9 and TRBJ2-3; unclear D gene. Germline V lookup: CDR1 SGDLS, CDR2 YYNGEE. V dropped 5 bases and J dropped 2 bases, with 15 bases sitting between them. The CDR3 consists of 15 residues. The CDR3 nucleotides are TGTGCCAGCAGGCCTGGACCGGCCAACACAGATACGCAGTATTTT. Amino acid sequence: CASRPGPANTDTQYF. Supplemented by reference TRBV9 and TRBJ2-3, the full variable domain reads DSGVTQTPKHLITATGQRVTLRCSPRSGDLSVYWYQQSLDQGLQFLIQYYNGEERAKGNILERFSAQQFPDLHSELNLSSLELGDSALYFCASRPGPANTDTQYFGPGTRLTVL.

This sequence joins TRBV7-9 and TRBJ2-3; D may be TRBD2 (5 bases). The CDR3 is made up of 15 amino acids. V was pared by 5 bases and J by 0 bases, with 12 bases between. Germline CDR1 and CDR2: SEHNR and FQNEAQ (reference sequence). The CDR3 protein is CASSPDGLSTDTQYF. The CDR3 DNA sequence: TGTGCCAGCAGCCCAGATGGACTCAGCACAGATACGCAGTATTTT. Looking up the rest from reference TRBV7-9 and TRBJ2-3 gives the full variable domain: DTGVSQNPRHKITKRGQNVTFRCDPISEHNRLYWYRQTLGQGPEFLTYFQNEAQLEKSRLLSDRFSAERPKGSFSTLEIQRTEQGDSAMYLCASSPDGLSTDTQYFGPGTRLTVL.

The table lists this clonotype with a count of one. This CDR3 is CASRDGPDHGYTF. Written as DNA, the CDR3 is TGTGCCAGCAGGGACGGCCCGGATCATGGCTACACCTTC. The chain is built from TRBV6-5 and TRBJ1-2; D gene ambiguous. Germline V gene lookup returns CDR1 MNHEY and CDR2 SVGAGI. The CDR3 totals 13 residues. Trimming shortened V by 6 bases and J by 6 bases, and 14 bases separated the two germline ends.

V usage is TRBV30 and J usage is TRBJ1-1; 8 positions agree with TRBD1. V trimming: 4 bases; J trimming: 4 bases; junction bases outside the gene matches: 5. The CDR3 spans 13 residues. From germline, CDR1 is GTSNPN and CDR2 SVGIG (reference sequence). This CDR3 reads CAWTQGAVTEAFF. CDR3 in DNA: TGTGCCTGGACCCAGGGGGCGGTCACTGAAGCTTTCTTT.

The chain is built from TRBV5-1 and TRBJ2-5; TRBD1 might be the D (6 bases). This CDR3 contains 14 residues. V was shortened by 4 bases and J by 4 bases, with 14 bases between the two germline ends. Germline V gene sequence: CDR1 SGHRS, CDR2 YFSETQ. CDR3 coding DNA: TGCGCCAGCAGCGTCGGACAGCATATAGAGACCCAGTACTTC. It is translated as CASSVGQHIETQYF. The full variable domain, its missing parts supplied by reference TRBV5-1 and TRBJ2-5, is KAGVTQTPRYLIKTRGQQVTLSCSPISGHRSVSWYQQTPGQGLQFLFEYFSETQRNKGNFPGRFSGRQFSNSRSEMNVSTLELGDSALYLCASSVGQHIETQYFGPGTRLLVL.

The V gene is TRBV29-1, the J gene TRBJ1-1, with unresolved D. Germline V gives CDR1 SQVTM, CDR2 ANQGSEA. The V end lost 6 bases, the J end lost 6 bases, and 14 bases lay between the germline ends. The CDR3 is 12 residues long. The CDR3 protein is CSVQQSGPEAFF. The DNA of the CDR3 is TGCAGCGTCCAGCAGAGTGGCCCTGAAGCTTTCTTT.

This chain joins TRBV3-1 and TRBJ2-1; 11 nucleotides match TRBD2. The CDR3 sequence is 17 residues long. CDR1 is LGHDT, CDR2 YNNKEL, per germline (reference sequence). The V gene end was trimmed by 3 bases and the J gene end by 2 bases; junction bases not matched to a gene: 6. The CDR3 protein is CASSQTSSGGAYNEQFF. CDR3 nucleotides: TGTGCCAGCAGCCAGACTAGTAGCGGGGGGGCCTACAATGAGCAGTTCTTC.

The chain carries TRBV5-4 and TRBJ1-4, with a weak D call TRBD1 (5 bases). Trimming removed 5 bases at V and 5 bases at J, with 16 bases between. The CDR3 consists of 15 residues. CDR1 and CDR2 from the germline V gene are SGHNT and YYREEE (reference sequence). For the CDR3, the DNA is TGTGCCAGCAGACCTTCCCCCCAGGGAAATGAAAAACTGTTTTTT. Translating gives CASRPSPQGNEKLFF. Full variable domain (remainder filled in from reference TRBV5-4 and TRBJ1-4): ETGVTQSPTHLIKTRGQQVTLRCSSQSGHNTVSWYQQALGQGPQFIFQYYREEENGRGNFPPRFSGLQFPNYSSELNVNALELDDSALYLCASRPSPQGNEKLFFGSGTQLSVL.

The chain links TRBV20-1 to TRBJ1-2, with 9 bases matching TRBD1. CDR1 and CDR2 (germline): DFQATT, SNEGSKA (reference sequence). V lost 5 bases to trimming and J lost 7 bases; unmatched junction nucleotides: 8. The CDR3 totals 13 residues. CDR3 region: CSAGDRAFAGYTF. In DNA form, the CDR3 reads TGCAGTGCTGGGGACAGGGCGTTTGCTGGCTACACCTTC.

The V and J genes are TRBV20-1 and TRBJ2-2; D is uncertain. The CDR3 contains 14 residues. Trimming cost V 5 bases and J 2 bases, with 12 bases left between them. Germline lookup yields CDR1 DFQATT and CDR2 SNEGSKA (reference sequence). CDR3: CSASSGPNTGELFF. For the CDR3, the DNA is TGCAGTGCTTCCTCGGGCCCTAACACCGGGGAGCTGTTTTTT.

The chain uses TRBV4-3 and TRBJ2-1; a weak D match, TRBD1 (5 bases). The ends were cut back, 3 bases at V and 0 bases at J, with 12 bases in the middle. CDR3 size: 16 residues. In germline, CDR1 is LGHNA, CDR2 YSLEER. CDR3 bases: TGCGCCAGCAGCCATTCCCGACAGAACTCCTACAATGAGCAGTTCTTC. It encodes CASSHSRQNSYNEQFF.

CDR3: CASSLGSPSNSYEQYF. The CDR3 coding sequence is TGTGCCAGCAGCTTAGGCTCCCCCAGTAACTCCTACGAGCAGTACTTC. This chain links TRBV7-2 with TRBJ2-7; the D is unclear. V lost 1 base to trimming and J lost 0 bases, with 13 bases between them. This CDR3 is 16 amino acids long. CDR1 is SGHTA and CDR2 is FQGNSA in the germline V gene. Combining the CDR3 with reference TRBV7-2 and TRBJ2-7 gives the whole variable domain GAGVSQSPSNKVTEKGKDVELRCDPISGHTALYWYRQSLGQGLEFLIYFQGNSAPDKSGLPSDRFSAERTGGSVSTLTIQRTQQEDSAVYLCASSLGSPSNSYEQYFGPGTRLTVT.

The chain links TRBV9 to TRBJ2-3; D gene uncertain. This CDR3 region has 15 residues. V was trimmed by 2 bases and J by 5 bases, leaving 15 bases between them. Germline V lookup: CDR1 SGDLS, CDR2 YYNGEE. CDR3 residues: CASSVRGDKVDTQYF. The CDR3 DNA reads as TGTGCCAGCAGCGTGCGAGGAGATAAAGTAGATACGCAGTATTTT.

The genes are TRBV5-1 and TRBJ2-7, with 7 nucleotides matching TRBD1. Germline V gene lookup returns CDR1 SGHRS and CDR2 YFSETQ. The CDR3 consists of 15 residues. J gave up 4 bases and V 4 bases, and 11 bases lay outside the gene matches. The CDR3 coding sequence is TGCGCCAGCAGCCCAAGACAGGGTGGGAGATACGAGCAGTACTTC. This codes for CASSPRQGGRYEQYF.

The chain combines TRBV2 with TRBJ1-1, with 9 bases matching TRBD1. V lost 6 bases and J lost 2; bases outside the gene matches: 4. Per the germline V gene, CDR1 is SNHLY and CDR2 is FYNNEI. The CDR3 extends over 14 amino acids. The CDR3 DNA is TGTGCCAGCAGCTCGGGACAGGGCAACACTGAAGCTTTCTTT. Translation gives CASSSGQGNTEAFF. Combining the CDR3 with reference TRBV2 and TRBJ1-1 gives the whole variable domain EPEVTQTPSHQVTQMGQEVILRCVPISNHLYFYWYRQILGQKVEFLVSFYNNEISEKSEIFDDQFSVERPDGSNFTLKIRSTKLEDSAMYFCASSSGQGNTEAFFGQGTRLTVV.

The genes are TRBV12-3 or TRBV12-4 and TRBJ1-1, with D tentatively TRBD1 (5 bases). CDR3 length equals 16 residues. The V gene lost 1 base and the J gene lost 1 base, with 13 bases spanning the gap. The CDR3 bases are TGTGCCAGCAGTTTAGATCCTCAGGGATGGAACACTGAAGCTTTCTTT. This gives the protein CASSLDPQGWNTEAFF.

The chain is built from TRBV30 and TRBJ1-2; TRBD1 agrees at 8 bases. Germline CDR1 and CDR2: GTSNPN and SVGIG (reference sequence). CDR3 size: 16 residues. With 0 bases clipped from V and 8 bases from J, the junction kept 14 bases outside the gene matches. The CDR3 region is CAWSVRGQGKGRGYTF. For the CDR3, the DNA is TGTGCCTGGAGTGTAAGAGGACAGGGAAAAGGGCGAGGCTACACCTTC.

The chain has TRBV12-3 or TRBV12-4 and TRBJ2-7; D possibly corresponds to TRBD1 (5 bases). The germline V and J ends were trimmed by 6 bases and 4 bases, with 13 bases remaining between them. This CDR3 is 13 amino acids long. In DNA form, the CDR3 reads TGTGCCAGCAGGATCAGGGATTCTTACGAGCAGTACTTC. It is translated as CASRIRDSYEQYF.

The V and J genes are TRBV20-1 and TRBJ2-7, with D perhaps matching TRBD1 (6 bases). Germline V gene data show CDR1 as DFQATT and CDR2 as SNEGSKA (reference sequence). V was shortened by 1 base and J by 3 bases, with 16 bases between the two germline ends. The CDR3 covers 15 residues. The CDR3 DNA is TGCAGTGCTAGAGTCGGGGCAGGGGTTGACTACGAGCAGTACTTC. This gives the protein CSARVGAGVDYEQYF.

The chain combines TRBV4-3 with TRBJ1-6; 7 bases fit TRBD1. The germline V gene encodes CDR1 LGHNA and CDR2 YSLEER. CDR3 length: 15 residues. Trimming cost V 4 bases and J 8 bases; bases outside gene matches: 8. The CDR3: CASSPMPGQDSPLHF. CDR3 nucleotides: TGCGCCAGCAGCCCCATGCCCGGACAGGATTCACCCCTCCACTTT.

This chain links TRBV7-9 with TRBJ1-3; the match to TRBD1 covers 7 bases. This CDR3 has 16 amino acids. The V and J ends lost 5 bases and 4 bases, in that order; junction bases with no gene match: 11. Per germline, CDR1 SEHNR and CDR2 FQNEAQ (reference sequence). CDR3 sequence reads: CASSDWGETGGNTIYF. The CDR3 bases are TGTGCCAGCAGCGACTGGGGGGAGACAGGGGGAAACACCATATATTTT. Drawing the rest from reference TRBV7-9 and TRBJ1-3, the complete variable domain is DTGVSQNPRHKITKRGQNVTFRCDPISEHNRLYWYRQTLGQGPEFLTYFQNEAQLEKSRLLSDRFSAERPKGSFSTLEIQRTEQGDSAMYLCASSDWGETGGNTIYFGEGSWLTVV.